This T cell receptor (beta chain) came from a study of blood T cells in healthy people across ages. Together with a sample-barcoded 5' primer, a J-beta primer mix was included in a second PCR lasting about 7 to 11 cycles. TCRdb called the 5' RACE reads again in MiXCR, with one record for every CDR3 protein. The sample contains about 1.4 million distinct CDR3 sequences, roughly 59% of which appear only once. The sequenced sample consisted of blood. This TCR came from a man between 18 and 35 years old in good health.

CDR3 protein: CAWEGSGANVLTF. The CDR3 nucleotides read TGTGCCTGGGAGGGCTCTGGGGCCAACGTCCTGACTTTC. The chain has TRBV30 and TRBJ2-6; TRBD2 might be the D (5 bases). This CDR3 region has 13 residues. Germline CDR1 and CDR2: GTSNPN and SVGIG (reference sequence). The V and J ends lost 5 bases and 0 bases respectively, with 5 bases between them.